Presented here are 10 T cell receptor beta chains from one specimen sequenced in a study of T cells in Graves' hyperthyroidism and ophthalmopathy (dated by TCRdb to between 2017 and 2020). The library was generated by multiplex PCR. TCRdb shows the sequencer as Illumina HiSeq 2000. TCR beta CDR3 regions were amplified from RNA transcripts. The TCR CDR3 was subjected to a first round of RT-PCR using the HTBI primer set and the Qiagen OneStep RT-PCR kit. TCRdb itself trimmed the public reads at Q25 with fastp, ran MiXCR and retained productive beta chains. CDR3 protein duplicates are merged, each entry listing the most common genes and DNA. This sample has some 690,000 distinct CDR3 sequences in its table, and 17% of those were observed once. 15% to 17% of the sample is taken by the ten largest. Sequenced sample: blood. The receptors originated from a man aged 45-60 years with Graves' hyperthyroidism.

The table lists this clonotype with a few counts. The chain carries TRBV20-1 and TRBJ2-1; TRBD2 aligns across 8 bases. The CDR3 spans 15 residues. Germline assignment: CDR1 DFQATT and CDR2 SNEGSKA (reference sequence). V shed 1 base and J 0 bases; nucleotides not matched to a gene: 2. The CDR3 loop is CSARASGSSYNEQFF. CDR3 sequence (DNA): TGCAGTGCTAGAGCCAGCGGGAGCTCCTACAATGAGCAGTTCTTC.

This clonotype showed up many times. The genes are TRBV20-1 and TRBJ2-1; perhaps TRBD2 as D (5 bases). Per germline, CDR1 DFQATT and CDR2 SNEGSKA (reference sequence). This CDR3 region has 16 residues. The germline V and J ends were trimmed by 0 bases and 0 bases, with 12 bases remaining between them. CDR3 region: CSARDRAGSSYNEQFF. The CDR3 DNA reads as TGCAGTGCTAGAGATCGGGCGGGTAGCTCCTACAATGAGCAGTTCTTC.

CDR3 sequence (DNA): TGTGCCAGCAGCCCCGGCCTCGACGACGAGCAGTACTTC. It encodes CASSPGLDDEQYF. This chain links TRBV13 with TRBJ2-7; D remains unclear. V was pared by 5 bases and J by 5 bases, with 13 bases between. Germline V CDR1 and CDR2: PRHDT, FYEKMQ (reference sequence). CDR3 length: 13 residues.

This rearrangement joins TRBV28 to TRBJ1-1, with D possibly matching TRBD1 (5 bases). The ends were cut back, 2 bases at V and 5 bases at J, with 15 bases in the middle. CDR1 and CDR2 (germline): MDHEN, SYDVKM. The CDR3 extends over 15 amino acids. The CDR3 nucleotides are TGTGCCAGCAGTTTACAACCGGGGGGAAGGACTGAAGCTTTCTTT. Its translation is CASSLQPGGRTEAFF. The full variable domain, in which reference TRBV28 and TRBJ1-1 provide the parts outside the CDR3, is DVKVTQSSRYLVKRTGEKVFLECVQDMDHENMFWYRQDPGLGLRLIYFSYDVKMKEKGDIPEGYSVSREKKERFSLILESASTNQTSMYLCASSLQPGGRTEAFFGQGTRLTVV.

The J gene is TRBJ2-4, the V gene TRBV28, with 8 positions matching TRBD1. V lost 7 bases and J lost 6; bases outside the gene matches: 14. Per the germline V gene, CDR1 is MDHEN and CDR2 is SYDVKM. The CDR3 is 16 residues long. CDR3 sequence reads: CASTAGGGQPINIQYF. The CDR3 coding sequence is TGTGCCAGCACCGCAGGGGGCGGGCAGCCGATAAACATTCAGTACTTC.

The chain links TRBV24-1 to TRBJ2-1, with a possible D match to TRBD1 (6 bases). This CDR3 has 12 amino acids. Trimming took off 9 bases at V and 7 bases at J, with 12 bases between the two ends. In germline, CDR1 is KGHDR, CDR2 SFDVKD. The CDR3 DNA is TGTGCCACCCAGAGCAGGGGAAATGAGCAGTTCTTC. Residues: CATQSRGNEQFF.

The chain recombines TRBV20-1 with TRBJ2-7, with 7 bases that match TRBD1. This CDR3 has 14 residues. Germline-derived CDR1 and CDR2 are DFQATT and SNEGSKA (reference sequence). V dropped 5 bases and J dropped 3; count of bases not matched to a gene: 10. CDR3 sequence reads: CSAAEGATYYEQYF. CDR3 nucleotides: TGCAGTGCTGCCGAGGGGGCCACCTACTACGAGCAGTACTTC.

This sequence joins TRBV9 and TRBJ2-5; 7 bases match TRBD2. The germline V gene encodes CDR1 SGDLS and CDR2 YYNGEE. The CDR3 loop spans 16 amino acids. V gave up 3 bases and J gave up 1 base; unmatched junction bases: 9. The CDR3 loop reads CASSASTSRSQETQYF. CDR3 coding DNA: TGTGCCAGCAGCGCCTCGACTAGCAGGAGCCAAGAGACCCAGTACTTC.

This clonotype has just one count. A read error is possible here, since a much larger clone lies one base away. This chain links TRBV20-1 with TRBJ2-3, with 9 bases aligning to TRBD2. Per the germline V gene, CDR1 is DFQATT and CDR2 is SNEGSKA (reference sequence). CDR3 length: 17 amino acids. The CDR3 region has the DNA TGCAGTGCCCGAAACCTACTAGTAGCGGGAGTGACAGATGCGCAGTATTTT. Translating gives CSARNLLVAGVTDAQYF.

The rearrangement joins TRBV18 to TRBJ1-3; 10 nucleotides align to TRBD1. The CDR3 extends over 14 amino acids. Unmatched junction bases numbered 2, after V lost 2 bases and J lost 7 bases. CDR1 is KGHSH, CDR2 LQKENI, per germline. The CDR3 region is CASSPTDRGNTIYF. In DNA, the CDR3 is TGTGCCAGCTCACCAACGGACAGGGGGAACACCATATATTTT. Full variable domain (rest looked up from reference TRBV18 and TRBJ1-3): NAGVMQNPRHLVRRRGQEARLRCSPMKGHSHVYWYRQLPEEGLKFMVYLQKENIIDESGMPKERFSAEFPKEGPSILRIQQVVRGDSAAYFCASSPTDRGNTIYFGEGSWLTVV.